This T cell receptor beta chain is from a study of blood T cell repertoires in COVID-19. Some clones are missing from TCRdb's copy, which holds only in-frame ones; the method was immunoSEQ multiplex PCR. The sample records some 300,000 clones, around 85% being singletons. Germline assignment: CDR1 SNHLY and CDR2 FYNNEI. J was trimmed by 5 bases and V by 6 bases; bases with no gene match: 11. The length of the CDR3 is 17 residues. The sequenced material came from peripheral blood. This chain connects TRBV2 to TRBJ2-5; 14 bases are shared with TRBD2. This receptor was obtained from a woman between 50 and 59 years old with active or convalescent COVID-19. The CDR3 nucleotides read TGTGCCAGCAGGGGGACTAGCGGGAGCCCCGCGGGGGAGACCCAGTACTTC. This gives the protein CASRGTSGSPAGETQYF.